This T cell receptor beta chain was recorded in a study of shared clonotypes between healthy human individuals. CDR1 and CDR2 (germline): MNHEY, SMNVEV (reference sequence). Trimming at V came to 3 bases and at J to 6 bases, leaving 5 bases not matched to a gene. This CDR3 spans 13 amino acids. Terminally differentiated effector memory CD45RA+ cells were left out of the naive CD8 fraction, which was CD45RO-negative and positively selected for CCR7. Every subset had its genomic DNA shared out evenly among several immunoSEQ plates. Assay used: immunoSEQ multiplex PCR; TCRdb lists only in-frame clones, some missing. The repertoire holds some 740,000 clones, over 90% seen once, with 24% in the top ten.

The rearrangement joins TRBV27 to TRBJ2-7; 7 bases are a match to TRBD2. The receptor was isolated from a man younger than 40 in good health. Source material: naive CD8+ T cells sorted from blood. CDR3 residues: CASSFSGISEQYF. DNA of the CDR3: TGTGCCAGCAGTTTCAGCGGGATTTCCGAGCAGTACTTC.